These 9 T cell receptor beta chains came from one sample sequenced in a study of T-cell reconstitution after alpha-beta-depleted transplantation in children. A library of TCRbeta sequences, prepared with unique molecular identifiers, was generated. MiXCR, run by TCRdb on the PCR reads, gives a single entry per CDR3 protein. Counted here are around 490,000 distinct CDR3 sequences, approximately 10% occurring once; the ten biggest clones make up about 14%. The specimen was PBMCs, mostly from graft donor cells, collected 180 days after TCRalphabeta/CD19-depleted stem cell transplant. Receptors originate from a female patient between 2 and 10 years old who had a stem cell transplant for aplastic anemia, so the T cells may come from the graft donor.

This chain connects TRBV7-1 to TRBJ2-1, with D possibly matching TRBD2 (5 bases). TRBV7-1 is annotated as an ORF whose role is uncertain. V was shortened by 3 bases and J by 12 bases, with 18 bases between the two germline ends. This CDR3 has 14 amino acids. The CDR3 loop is CASSSSATVPGQFF. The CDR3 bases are TGTGCCAGCAGCTCTAGCGCGACGGTCCCTGGGCAGTTCTTC.

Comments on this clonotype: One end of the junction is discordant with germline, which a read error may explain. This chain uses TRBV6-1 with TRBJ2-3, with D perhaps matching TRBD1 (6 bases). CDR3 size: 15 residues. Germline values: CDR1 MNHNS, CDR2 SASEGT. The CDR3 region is CATSLHREVTDTQYF. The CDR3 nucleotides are TGTGCCACCAGTCTTCACAGGGAAGTCACAGATACGCAGTATTTT.

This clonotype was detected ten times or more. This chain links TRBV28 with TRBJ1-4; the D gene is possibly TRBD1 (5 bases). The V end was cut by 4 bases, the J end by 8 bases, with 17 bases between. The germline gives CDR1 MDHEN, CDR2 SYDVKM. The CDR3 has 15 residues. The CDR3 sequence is CASSSTPGAGEKLFF. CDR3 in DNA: TGTGCCAGCAGTTCAACCCCCGGGGCGGGCGAAAAACTGTTTTTT.

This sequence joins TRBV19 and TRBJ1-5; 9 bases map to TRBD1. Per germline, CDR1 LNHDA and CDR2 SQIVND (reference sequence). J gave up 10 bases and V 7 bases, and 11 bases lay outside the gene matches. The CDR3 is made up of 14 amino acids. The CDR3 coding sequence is TGTGCCAGTAACGCGGACAGGGGCCTTCGTCCCCAGCATTTT. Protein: CASNADRGLRPQHF.

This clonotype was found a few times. This CDR3 reads CSARALASSYEQYF. The CDR3 coding sequence is TGCAGTGCTAGGGCACTAGCGTCCTCCTACGAGCAGTACTTC. J is TRBJ2-7 and V is TRBV20-1; 7 nucleotides agree with TRBD2. This CDR3 has 14 residues. Unmatched junction bases numbered 5, after V lost 3 bases and J lost 0 bases. Germline-derived CDR1 and CDR2 are DFQATT and SNEGSKA (reference sequence).

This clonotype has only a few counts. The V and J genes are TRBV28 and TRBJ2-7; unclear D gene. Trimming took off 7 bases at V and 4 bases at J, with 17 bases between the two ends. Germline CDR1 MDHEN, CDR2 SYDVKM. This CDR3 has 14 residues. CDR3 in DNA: TGTGCCAGCACCAAGAATGGGTGGGTTTACGAGCAGTACTTC. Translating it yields CASTKNGWVYEQYF.

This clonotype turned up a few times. CDR3 bases: TGTGCCAGCTCACCAATGGGAGATAACACTGAAGCTTTCTTT. Protein: CASSPMGDNTEAFF. The genes are TRBV18 and TRBJ1-1; D not certain. The length of the CDR3 is 14 residues. Trimming shortened V by 2 bases and J by 2 bases, and 9 bases separated the two germline ends. The germline gives CDR1 KGHSH, CDR2 LQKENI.

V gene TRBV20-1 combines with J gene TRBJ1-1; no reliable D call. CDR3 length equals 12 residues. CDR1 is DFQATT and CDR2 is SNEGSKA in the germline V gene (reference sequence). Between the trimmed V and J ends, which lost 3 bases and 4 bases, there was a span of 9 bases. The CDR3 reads CSASFGPTEAFF. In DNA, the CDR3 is TGCAGTGCTAGTTTCGGACCCACTGAAGCTTTCTTT.

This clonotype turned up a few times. The CDR3 bases are TGTGCCACCAATAATGGACAGACCTCCTACAATGAGCAGTTCTTC. Its translation: CATNNGQTSYNEQFF. The chain uses TRBV10-3 and TRBJ2-1; the D gene is possibly TRBD1 (6 bases). The CDR3 runs to 15 residues. Trimming stripped 10 bases from V and 0 bases from J, with 16 bases between. Germline V gene sequence: CDR1 ENHRY, CDR2 SYGVKD.